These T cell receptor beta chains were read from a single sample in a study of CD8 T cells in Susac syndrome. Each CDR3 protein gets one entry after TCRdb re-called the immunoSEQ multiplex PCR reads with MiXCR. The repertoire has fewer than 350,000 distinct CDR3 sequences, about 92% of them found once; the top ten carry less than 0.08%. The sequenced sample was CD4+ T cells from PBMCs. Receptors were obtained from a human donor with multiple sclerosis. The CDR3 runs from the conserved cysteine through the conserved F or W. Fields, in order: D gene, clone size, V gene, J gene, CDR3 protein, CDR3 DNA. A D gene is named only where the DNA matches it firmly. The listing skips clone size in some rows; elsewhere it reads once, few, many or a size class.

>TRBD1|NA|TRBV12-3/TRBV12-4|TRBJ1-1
CASRSGTGQAFF
TGTGCCAGCAGGTCCGGGACAGGACAAGCTTTCTTT
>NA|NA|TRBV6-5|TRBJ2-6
CASRVRHSGANVLTF
TGTGCCAGCAGAGTCCGGCACTCTGGGGCCAACGTCCTGACTTTC
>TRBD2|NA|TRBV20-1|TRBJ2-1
CSAEPGLAGNNEQFF
TGCAGTGCTGAACCGGGACTAGCGGGAAACAATGAGCAGTTCTTC
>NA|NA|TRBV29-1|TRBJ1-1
CSVVWGSKTEAFF
TGCAGCGTTGTGTGGGGGAGTAAAACTGAAGCTTTCTTT
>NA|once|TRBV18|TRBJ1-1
CASSPPTLGPRHTEAFF
TGTGCCAGCTCACCACCCACCTTGGGGCCCAGGCACACTGAAGCTTTCTTT
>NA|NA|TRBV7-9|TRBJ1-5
CASSFTGNQPQHF
TGTGCCAGCAGCTTCACCGGCAATCAGCCCCAGCATTTT
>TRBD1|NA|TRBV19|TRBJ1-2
CASSTRGRRIYGYTF
TGTGCCAGTAGTACCAGGGGGCGCCGAATCTATGGCTACACCTTC
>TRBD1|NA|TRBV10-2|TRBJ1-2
CASSDRPGTAKYGYTF
TGCGCCAGCAGTGATCGCCCCGGGACAGCGAAGTATGGCTACACCTTC
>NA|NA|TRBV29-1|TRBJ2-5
CSAEQGEETQYF
TGCAGCGCTGAACAGGGAGAGGAGACCCAGTACTTC
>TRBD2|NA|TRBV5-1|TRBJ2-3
CASSLAVGLDPQYF
TGCGCCAGCAGCTTGGCCGTGGGACTAGATCCGCAGTATTTT
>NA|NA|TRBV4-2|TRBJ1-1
CASSQVGRLDTEAFF
TGTGCCAGCAGCCAAGTCGGGCGCCTCGACACTGAAGCTTTCTTT
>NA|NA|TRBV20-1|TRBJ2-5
CSALDRAGRPQETQYF
TGCAGTGCCTTAGACCGGGCGGGGAGACCCCAAGAGACCCAGTACTTC
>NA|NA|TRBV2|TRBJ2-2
CASSVRRDTGELFF
TGTGCCAGCAGTGTAAGGAGAGACACCGGGGAGCTGTTTTTT
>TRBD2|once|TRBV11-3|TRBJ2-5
CASSLKLTSGGEETQYF
TGTGCCAGCAGCTTAAAGCTGACTAGCGGGGGGGAGGAGACCCAGTACTTC
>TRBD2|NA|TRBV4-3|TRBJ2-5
CASSQAGTSGGRRQETQYF
TGCGCCAGCAGCCAAGCGGGTACTAGCGGGGGCCGTAGGCAAGAGACCCAGTACTTC
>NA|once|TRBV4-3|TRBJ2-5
CASIGETQYF
TGCGCCAGCATTGGAGAGACCCAGTACTTC
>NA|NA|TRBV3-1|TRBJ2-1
CASSRLGDEQFF
TGTGCCAGCAGCCGCCTCGGGGATGAGCAGTTCTTC
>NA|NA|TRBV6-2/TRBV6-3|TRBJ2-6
CASSYLGKSGANVLTF
TGTGCCAGCAGTTACCTGGGGAAATCTGGGGCCAACGTCCTGACTTTC
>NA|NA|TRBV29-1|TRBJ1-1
CSVGQTNTEAFF
TGCAGCGTTGGGCAGACGAACACTGAAGCTTTCTTT
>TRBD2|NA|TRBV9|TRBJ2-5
CASSLLGEGKETQYF
TGTGCCAGCTCACTTCTGGGGGAGGGAAAAGAGACCCAGTACTTC
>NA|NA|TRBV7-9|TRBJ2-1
CASSIRESAREQFF
TGTGCCAGCAGCATTAGGGAGTCGGCTAGAGAGCAGTTCTTC
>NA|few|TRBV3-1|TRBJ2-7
CASSQGHPNYEQYF
TGTGCCAGCAGCCAAGGGCATCCCAACTACGAGCAGTACTTC
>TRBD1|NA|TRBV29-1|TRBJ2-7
CSVEDNRGGYEQYF
TGCAGCGTTGAAGATAACAGGGGCGGCTACGAGCAGTACTTC
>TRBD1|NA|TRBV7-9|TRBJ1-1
CASSTRQGSTESFF
TGTGCCAGCAGCACAAGACAGGGGTCCACTGAATCTTTCTTT
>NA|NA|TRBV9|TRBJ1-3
CASSAREQGSGNTIYF
TGTGCCAGCAGCGCCCGGGAACAGGGATCTGGAAACACCATATATTTT
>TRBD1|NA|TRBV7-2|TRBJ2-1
CASRGRTGWDEQFF
TGTGCCAGCAGGGGAAGGACAGGGTGGGATGAGCAGTTCTTC